Each of the 27 T cell receptor beta chains below was sequenced from the same sample in a study of blood T cells in healthy people across ages. Sample-barcoded 5' priming and a J-beta primer mix drove a second PCR of 7 to 11 cycles. TCRdb independently ran MiXCR on the 5' RACE reads; one entry per CDR3 protein. The table includes 450,000 to 700,000 distinct CDR3 sequences, approximately 27% detected once. The sequenced material came from blood. The receptors shown here come from a woman in her 70s in good health.

The rearrangement uses TRBV6-1 and TRBJ1-5; a weak D match, TRBD1 (6 bases). This CDR3 spans 17 amino acids. V lost 4 bases and J lost 7, with 23 bases in between. Looked up from germline, CDR1 is MNHNS and CDR2 is SASEGT. The DNA for the CDR3 is TGTGCCAGCAGTGCGAATCGAAGCTACAGGGATGGACAGCCCCAGCATTTT. This sequence encodes CASSANRSYRDGQPQHF.

The chain is built from TRBV20-1 and TRBJ2-1; D is possibly TRBD1 (6 bases). Germline lookup yields CDR1 DFQATT and CDR2 SNEGSKA (reference sequence). The V end was cut by 5 bases, the J end by 0 bases, with 11 bases between. The CDR3 sequence is 14 residues long. The CDR3: CSASDSNSYNEQFF. The CDR3 bases are TGCAGTGCTTCGGACAGCAACTCCTACAATGAGCAGTTCTTC.

The chain is built from TRBV6-2 or TRBV6-3 and TRBJ2-1; D uncertain. Germline CDR1 MNHEY, CDR2 SVGEGT. CDR3 size: 13 residues. Trimming took 7 bases from V and 4 from J, leaving 11 bases between them. The CDR3 sequence is CASTQPLYNEQFF. CDR3 nucleotide sequence: TGTGCCAGCACTCAACCGCTATACAATGAGCAGTTCTTC.

This chain links TRBV10-3 with TRBJ1-2, with D perhaps matching TRBD1 (6 bases). V was pared by 0 bases and J by 6 bases, with 14 bases between. CDR3 length equals 15 residues. CDR1 and CDR2 from the germline V gene are ENHRY and SYGVKD. The CDR3 protein is CAISESGQWEDGYTF. As DNA, the CDR3 is TGTGCCATCAGTGAGTCCGGACAGTGGGAAGATGGCTACACCTTC.

The chain combines TRBV7-2 with TRBJ2-2, with D unclear. Germline CDR1 and CDR2: SGHTA and FQGNSA. The V and J ends lost 4 bases and 7 bases respectively, with 10 bases between them. CDR3 length equals 13 residues. The CDR3 spells CASSSTQIGELFF. The CDR3 DNA reads as TGTGCCAGCAGCTCGACACAAATCGGGGAGCTGTTTTTT. Filled out from reference TRBV7-2 and TRBJ2-2, the complete variable domain reads GAGVSQSPSNKVTEKGKDVELRCDPISGHTALYWYRQSLGQGLEFLIYFQGNSAPDKSGLPSDRFSAERTGGSVSTLTIQRTQQEDSAVYLCASSSTQIGELFFGEGSRLTVL.

J is TRBJ2-3 and V is TRBV7-2; no definite D call. Per germline, CDR1 SGHTA and CDR2 FQGNSA. With 0 bases removed from V and 0 bases from J, the gap between germline ends came to 10 bases. The CDR3 is 16 residues long. This chain's CDR3 is CASSLAGSSSTDTQYF. CDR3 coding DNA: TGTGCCAGCAGCTTAGCAGGGTCCTCGAGCACAGATACGCAGTATTTT.

In this sample, this clonotype turned up a few times. The V call is TRBV7-2, the J call TRBJ2-5; no reliable D call. The J call may be incorrect, as the DNA end agrees better with TRBJ2-7. Germline assignment: CDR1 SGHTA and CDR2 FQGNSA. The CDR3 consists of 14 residues. In nucleotides, the CDR3 is TGTGCCAGCAGCTTAGAACCCCTAGGCGGCGAGCAGTACTTC. Its protein is CASSLEPLGGEQYF.

V is TRBV5-6 and J is TRBJ2-6, with no clear D. The CDR3 contains 16 residues. Germline V CDR1 and CDR2: SGHDT, YYEEEE. V shed 1 base and J shed 0 bases, with 8 bases lying between them. The CDR3 sequence: CASSLYHGSGANVLTF. The CDR3 DNA is TGTGCCAGCAGCTTGTATCACGGCTCTGGGGCCAACGTCCTGACTTTC. The variable domain in full, with the rest retrieved from reference TRBV5-6 and TRBJ2-6, is DAGVTQSPTHLIKTRGQQVTLRCSPKSGHDTVSWYQQALGQGPQFIFQYYEEEERQRGNFPDRFSGHQFPNYSSELNVNALLLGDSALYLCASSLYHGSGANVLTFGAGSRLTVL.

The chain employs TRBV7-9 and TRBJ2-1; 7 nucleotides line up with TRBD1. This CDR3 contains 19 residues. Looked up from germline, CDR1 is SEHNR and CDR2 is FQNEAQ (reference sequence). Unmatched junction bases numbered 24, after V lost 3 bases and J lost 10 bases. CDR3 residues: CASSLARLNGTAHPREQFF. The CDR3 nucleotides read TGTGCCAGCAGCTTGGCCCGGTTAAACGGGACAGCTCACCCTCGGGAGCAGTTCTTC.

The table lists this clonotype with a few counts. The chain combines TRBV6-5 with TRBJ1-1; TRBD1 matches 10 bases. Germline-derived CDR1 and CDR2 are MNHEY and SVGAGI. J lost 5 bases, V lost 6 bases, and 6 bases had no gene match. The CDR3 sequence is 14 residues long. CDR3 residues: CASRPPGQGTEAFF. CDR3 coding DNA: TGTGCCAGCAGGCCGCCGGGACAGGGGACTGAAGCTTTCTTT.

There are a few counts of this clonotype. V is TRBV20-1 and J is TRBJ2-1; D gene ambiguous. V lost 3 bases, J lost 6 bases, and 12 bases lay in between. Per the germline V gene, CDR1 is DFQATT and CDR2 is SNEGSKA (reference sequence). This CDR3 is 13 amino acids long. CDR3 loop: CSASGELTNEQFF. CDR3 in DNA: TGCAGTGCTAGTGGCGAGCTAACCAATGAGCAGTTCTTC.

This clonotype was counted only a few times. J is TRBJ2-5 and V is TRBV7-2, with D possibly TRBD1 on 6 matching bases. This CDR3 is built from 15 residues. The germline gives CDR1 SGHTA, CDR2 FQGNSA. Trimming took off 0 bases at V and 4 bases at J, with 12 bases between the two ends. The CDR3 reads CASSLAAARGETQYF. The DNA of the CDR3 is TGTGCCAGCAGCTTAGCGGCCGCCAGGGGAGAGACCCAGTACTTC.

This clonotype has just a few counts. V is TRBV10-3 and J is TRBJ2-5; 8 bases line up with TRBD2. The ends lost 10 bases at V and 2 bases at J; junction bases unmatched: 3. The CDR3 has 12 amino acids. Per germline, CDR1 ENHRY and CDR2 SYGVKD. CDR3 residues: CATTSGQETQYF. CDR3 bases: TGTGCCACTACTAGCGGACAAGAGACCCAGTACTTC.

This clonotype has only a few counts. The chain joins TRBV12-3 or TRBV12-4 to TRBJ2-1; D not certain. V was clipped by 6 bases and J by 7 bases, with 16 bases between them. This CDR3 spans 14 amino acids. DNA for the CDR3: TGTGCCAGCAGCATCCAGGACCCAGTAAATGAGCAGTTCTTC. It specifies CASSIQDPVNEQFF.

This clonotype was observed a handful of times. J is TRBJ1-3 and V is TRBV7-2; no clear D. Germline CDR1 reads SGHTA; CDR2 reads FQGNSA. V lost 4 bases, J lost 0 bases, and 10 bases lay in between. The CDR3 spans 15 residues. In DNA, the CDR3 is TGTGCCAGCAGCTCCCTGACCTTCTCTGGAAACACCATATATTTT. The encoded protein is CASSSLTFSGNTIYF.

The sample holds one count of this clonotype. The chain uses TRBV3-1 and TRBJ2-7, with TRBD1 matching over 7 bases. J was trimmed by 4 bases and V by 0 bases; bases with no gene match: 6. This CDR3 is built from 15 residues. Per germline, CDR1 LGHDT and CDR2 YNNKEL (reference sequence). The CDR3, as DNA: TGTGCCAGCAGCCAAGAACGAGAGGGGGCTTACGAGCAGTACTTC. Its protein product is CASSQEREGAYEQYF.

This clonotype was observed a few times. The chain combines TRBV7-7 with TRBJ1-1; D is unclear. CDR3 length: 13 amino acids. CDR1 SSHAT and CDR2 FNYEAQ come from the germline V gene (reference sequence). Trimming shortened V by 2 bases and J by 5 bases, and 9 bases separated the two germline ends. CDR3 loop: CASSLRTETEAFF. In DNA form, the CDR3 reads TGTGCCAGCAGCTTAAGAACGGAGACTGAAGCTTTCTTT. The full variable domain, rest sourced from reference TRBV7-7 and TRBJ1-1, is GAGVSQSPRYKVTKRGQDVTLRCDPISSHATLYWYQQALGQGPEFLTYFNYEAQPDKSGLPSDRFSAERPEGSISTLTIQRTEQRDSAMYRCASSLRTETEAFFGQGTRLTVV.

CDR3 sequence: CSATVPSEQFF. The CDR3 nucleotides read TGCAGTGCTACCGTGCCTTCCGAGCAGTTCTTC. The rearrangement uses TRBV20-1 and TRBJ2-1; D is unresolved. The CDR3 length is 11 residues. Germline-derived CDR1 and CDR2 are DFQATT and SNEGSKA (reference sequence). V was shortened by 4 bases and J by 10 bases, with 11 bases between the two germline ends.

This sequence joins TRBV5-1 and TRBJ2-3; unclear D gene. The germline V and J ends were trimmed by 2 bases and 4 bases, with 8 bases remaining between them. The CDR3 covers 13 residues. The germline V gene has CDR1 SGHRS and CDR2 YFSETQ. CDR3 in amino acids: CASSLIPADTQYF. The CDR3 region has the DNA TGCGCCAGCAGCTTAATCCCAGCAGATACGCAGTATTTT.

This clonotype was observed a few times. The genes are TRBV7-2 and TRBJ2-5; D unclear. Germline CDR1 SGHTA, CDR2 FQGNSA. V lost 3 bases to trimming and J lost 5 bases, with 16 bases between them. The CDR3 is 15 amino acids. CDR3 sequence (DNA): TGTGCCAGCAGCTTCCAGTCTACCCTACAGGAGACCCAGTACTTC. Residues: CASSFQSTLQETQYF.

This clonotype was picked up a small number of times. V and J are TRBV7-2 and TRBJ1-1; D is uncertain. The CDR3 runs to 13 residues. Trimming removed 6 bases from V and 0 bases from J, with 8 bases in between. CDR1 and CDR2 from the germline V gene are SGHTA and FQGNSA. Here the CDR3 DNA reads TGTGCCAGCAGTTTCAATATGAACACTGAAGCTTTCTTT. It is translated as CASSFNMNTEAFF. The complete variable domain, with remaining parts taken from reference TRBV7-2 and TRBJ1-1, reads GAGVSQSPSNKVTEKGKDVELRCDPISGHTALYWYRQSLGQGLEFLIYFQGNSAPDKSGLPSDRFSAERTGGSVSTLTIQRTQQEDSAVYLCASSFNMNTEAFFGQGTRLTVV.

The genes are TRBV6-6 and TRBJ1-2, with TRBD1 matching over 9 bases. V dropped 9 bases and J dropped 4; count of bases not matched to a gene: 3. CDR1 and CDR2 from the germline V gene are MNHNY and SVGAGI (reference sequence). The CDR3 runs to 12 residues. CDR3 sequence (DNA): TGTGCCAGTACGGACAGGGGCTATGGCTACACCTTC. It encodes CASTDRGYGYTF.

The chain uses TRBV6-2 or TRBV6-3 and TRBJ1-5; TRBD1 matches at 9 bases. CDR1 is MNHEY, CDR2 SVGEGT, per germline. V dropped 2 bases and J dropped 3; count of bases not matched to a gene: 11. This CDR3 is 18 amino acids long. The CDR3 region is CASSYLPGQGRLNQPQHF. The CDR3 coding sequence is TGTGCCAGCAGTTACCTCCCTGGACAGGGGAGGCTCAATCAGCCCCAGCATTTT.

The chain has TRBV29-1 and TRBJ2-5; the match to TRBD1 covers 8 bases. TRBJ2-1 explains the end of the DNA better; the J call may be wrong. CDR1 is SQVTM, CDR2 ANQGSEA, per germline. This CDR3 region has 15 residues. The CDR3 DNA is TGCAGCGCTGGCCCCGGGACAGGTTACTACAATGAGCAGTTCTTC. Translation: CSAGPGTGYYNEQFF.

Details on this clonotype: The junction differs from germline at one of its ends, possibly a read error. The chain joins TRBV5-1 to TRBJ2-1; D is undetermined. The CDR3 totals 15 residues. Germline assignment: CDR1 SGHRS and CDR2 YFSETQ. The CDR3 loop reads CASSFDLDSSNEQIF. The DNA of the CDR3 is TGCGCCAGCAGCTTCGATCTAGATTCAAGCAATGAGCAGATCTTC.

The V call is TRBV5-1, the J call TRBJ1-2, with TRBD1 matching over 7 bases. Germline assignment: CDR1 SGHRS and CDR2 YFSETQ. V was clipped by 2 bases and J by 4 bases; unmatched bases: 8. This CDR3 region has 15 residues. CDR3 region: CASSFLSDRAYGYTF. The CDR3 DNA follows: TGCGCCAGCAGCTTCTTGTCTGACAGGGCCTATGGCTACACCTTC.

The chain links TRBV5-1 to TRBJ1-4, with D possibly matching TRBD1 (5 bases). Germline V gives CDR1 SGHRS, CDR2 YFSETQ. The CDR3 has 15 residues. Trimming pared 2 bases from V and 3 bases from J, leaving 11 bases between. The CDR3, as DNA: TGCGCCAGCAGCTTTGAGGGGCCCCCTAATGAAAAACTGTTTTTT. Amino acid sequence: CASSFEGPPNEKLFF.